The 14 T cell receptor beta chains given below trace back to one sample, sequenced in a study of naive and memory T cell subsets. Whole blood, approximately 2.3 ml, came from adult healthy volunteers. Reverse transcription of blood and skin TCR RNA was primed at alpha and beta constant regions. TCRdb itself ran the 5' RACE reads through MiXCR, one entry per CDR3 protein. The sample records approximately 27,000 distinct CDR3 sequences, approximately 22% being singletons. These receptors all stem from a female donor in good health.

This chain joins TRBV5-1 and TRBJ2-6; 9 bases fit TRBD1. Germline CDR1 and CDR2: SGHRS and YFSETQ. With 4 bases clipped from V and 2 bases from J, the junction kept 1 base outside the gene matches. This CDR3 contains 15 residues. In DNA, the CDR3 is TGCGCCAGCAGCCGGGACAGGGCTGGGGCCAACGTCCTGACTTTC. This gives the protein CASSRDRAGANVLTF.

This chain uses TRBV7-2 with TRBJ2-5; D is possibly TRBD1 or TRBD2 (5 bases each). V dropped 5 bases and J dropped 5 bases, with 12 bases sitting between them. Germline V gene lookup returns CDR1 SGHTA and CDR2 FQGNSA. This CDR3 is 13 amino acids long. Here the CDR3 DNA reads TGTGCCAGCAGCATGCAGTGGGACGAGACCCAGTACTTC. This translates into CASSMQWDETQYF. Full variable domain (rest looked up from reference TRBV7-2 and TRBJ2-5): GAGVSQSPSNKVTEKGKDVELRCDPISGHTALYWYRQSLGQGLEFLIYFQGNSAPDKSGLPSDRFSAERTGGSVSTLTIQRTQQEDSAVYLCASSMQWDETQYFGPGTRLLVL.

The chain employs TRBV2 and TRBJ2-5; 8 positions match TRBD1. Germline CDR1 is SNHLY and CDR2 is FYNNEI. The CDR3 is 12 amino acids. J lost 5 bases, V lost 8 bases, and 4 bases had no gene match. The CDR3 nucleotides read TGTGCCAGCGGCAGGGGGCCGGAGACCCAGTACTTC. Its protein product is CASGRGPETQYF.

This clonotype was detected ten times or more. This chain connects TRBV29-1 to TRBJ2-1; D may be TRBD2 (5 bases). The V and J ends lost 6 bases and 3 bases respectively, with 18 bases between them. Germline CDR1 reads SQVTM; CDR2 reads ANQGSEA. The CDR3 is 15 amino acids. This CDR3 reads CSVAWSYRDYNEQFF. The CDR3 DNA reads as TGCAGCGTAGCCTGGTCCTACCGGGACTACAATGAGCAGTTCTTC.

This clonotype is deemed medium-sized. V is TRBV11-2 and J is TRBJ1-6; D uncertain. V was trimmed by 4 bases and J by 9 bases, leaving 7 bases between them. The length of the CDR3 is 12 residues. Looked up from germline, CDR1 is SGHAT and CDR2 is FQNNGV. The CDR3 spells CASSSEGSPLHF. CDR3 nucleotides: TGTGCCAGCAGCTCGGAGGGTTCACCCCTCCACTTT.

This clonotype was counted between two and nine times. The chain recombines TRBV29-1 with TRBJ2-3, with TRBD2 identical over 8 bases. The CDR3 contains 15 residues. Germline V gene sequence: CDR1 SQVTM, CDR2 ANQGSEA. Losses at the gene ends were 3 bases for V and 2 bases for J; bases not matched to a gene: 7. The CDR3 is CSVDGVAGPTDTQYF. DNA of the CDR3: TGCAGCGTTGACGGGGTAGCGGGGCCCACAGATACGCAGTATTTT.

In this sample, this clonotype turned up many times. This chain links TRBV3-1 with TRBJ2-1, with 8 bases that match TRBD2. The CDR3 spans 18 residues. The ends lost 0 bases at V and 5 bases at J; junction bases unmatched: 12. Germline CDR1 is LGHDT and CDR2 is YNNKEL (reference sequence). CDR3 residues: CASSQEFRLAINDNEQFF. CDR3 sequence (DNA): TGTGCCAGCAGCCAAGAATTTCGACTAGCGATAAACGACAATGAGCAGTTCTTC.

The table lists this clonotype with a count of one. This chain's CDR3 is CASSRQGGTEAFF. DNA of the CDR3: TGCGCCAGCAGTCGACAGGGAGGCACTGAAGCTTTCTTT. The chain joins TRBV5-1 to TRBJ1-1, with 7 bases fitting TRBD1. The trim removed 5 bases at V and 4 bases at J, leaving 5 bases unmatched. Germline CDR1 and CDR2: SGHRS and YFSETQ. The CDR3 contains 13 residues.

The chain combines TRBV7-9 with TRBJ1-2, with a weak D call TRBD1 (5 bases). This CDR3 is 13 amino acids long. CDR1 is SEHNR and CDR2 is FQNEAQ in the germline V gene (reference sequence). V lost 8 bases, J lost 1 base, and 11 bases lay in between. The CDR3 loop reads CASRRGDNYGYTF. The CDR3 DNA is TGTGCCAGCCGTCGGGGGGATAACTATGGCTACACCTTC.

By share of the sample, this clonotype is medium-sized. The V call is TRBV20-1, the J call TRBJ2-1, with unresolved D. V dropped 0 bases and J dropped 0 bases, with 6 bases sitting between them. There are 14 residues in the CDR3. CDR1 is DFQATT and CDR2 is SNEGSKA in the germline V gene (reference sequence). CDR3 sequence: CSARDRGSYNEQFF. CDR3 DNA: TGCAGTGCTAGAGATCGTGGCTCCTACAATGAGCAGTTCTTC.

This clonotype was found many times. V usage is TRBV3-1 and J usage is TRBJ2-7, with 7 bases fitting TRBD1. The CDR3 is 13 amino acids. CDR1 is LGHDT, CDR2 YNNKEL, per germline (reference sequence). Germline trimming cut 7 bases from V and 3 bases from J; bases unmatched to any gene: 6. CDR3 residues: CASTPGGFYEQYF. The CDR3 DNA is TGTGCCAGCACCCCAGGGGGTTTCTACGAGCAGTACTTC.

A few counts support this clonotype. This chain uses TRBV4-1 with TRBJ2-4; 8 bases map to TRBD1. The V gene end was trimmed by 2 bases and the J gene end by 1 base; junction bases not matched to a gene: 7. Germline V gives CDR1 MGHRA, CDR2 YSYEKL. CDR3 length: 17 amino acids. This chain's CDR3 is CASSQNIGQGAKNIQYF. The CDR3 DNA is TGCGCCAGCAGCCAAAATATTGGACAGGGCGCCAAAAACATTCAGTACTTC.

This clonotype was counted at least ten times. This chain uses TRBV20-1 with TRBJ1-1; 7 bases align to TRBD1. Germline-derived CDR1 and CDR2 are DFQATT and SNEGSKA (reference sequence). V lost 7 bases, J lost 0 bases, and 5 bases stayed unmatched. CDR3 length: 13 amino acids. The CDR3 region has the DNA TGCAGTGGGGAGACAGGGATGAACACTGAAGCTTTCTTT. Residues: CSGETGMNTEAFF.

By sample share, this clonotype is medium-sized. The chain couples TRBV18 to TRBJ1-4, with D possibly TRBD1 on 5 matching bases. Per the germline V gene, CDR1 is KGHSH and CDR2 is LQKENI. The V gene lost 3 bases and the J gene lost 8 bases, with 19 bases spanning the gap. This CDR3 comprises 16 residues. In DNA form, the CDR3 reads TGTGCCAGCTCACCCGAAACGGGACCGACCAAGGAAAAACTGTTTTTT. As protein: CASSPETGPTKEKLFF.